The TCR beta chain under discussion was sequenced for a study of T cells in Graves' hyperthyroidism and ophthalmopathy. V was trimmed by 0 bases and J by 2 bases, leaving 13 bases between them. The CDR3 contains 16 residues. Looked up from germline, CDR1 is MGHRA and CDR2 is YSYEKL. Study-wide points: From stable hyperthyroidism, ophthalmopathy was separated by a 13 V-J model.

Hyperthyroidism, newly diagnosed and lasting under 2 months, affected patients aged 18 to 65. The table lists this clonotype with many counts. What it binds is not known. RNA transcripts served as the template for amplifying TCR beta CDR3 regions. The study used the HTBI primer set for a first-round RT-PCR of the TCR CDR3. TCRdb reprocessed the multiplex PCR reads via MiXCR and lists one record per CDR3 protein. The sample contains approximately 380,000 distinct CDR3 sequences, approximately 19% of which appear only once. Material for sequencing was blood. V is TRBV4-1 and J is TRBJ2-5, with D perhaps TRBD1 or TRBD2 (5 bases each). This TCR derives from a woman aged 18-29 years with Graves' hyperthyroidism. The CDR3 DNA follows: TGCGCCAGCAGCCAAGAAGGGGAGCGGTTACAAGAGACCCAGTACTTC. Translating it yields CASSQEGERLQETQYF.